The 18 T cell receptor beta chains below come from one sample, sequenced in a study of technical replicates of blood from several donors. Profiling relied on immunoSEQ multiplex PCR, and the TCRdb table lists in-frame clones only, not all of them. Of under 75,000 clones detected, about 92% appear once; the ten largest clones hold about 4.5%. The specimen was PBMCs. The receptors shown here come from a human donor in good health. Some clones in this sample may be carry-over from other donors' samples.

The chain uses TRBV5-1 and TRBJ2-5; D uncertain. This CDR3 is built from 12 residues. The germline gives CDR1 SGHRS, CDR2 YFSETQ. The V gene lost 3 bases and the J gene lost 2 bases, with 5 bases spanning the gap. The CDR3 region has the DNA TGCGCCAGCAGCTCGGAGCAAGAGACCCAGTACTTC. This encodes CASSSEQETQYF. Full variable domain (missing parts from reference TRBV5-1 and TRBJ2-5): KAGVTQTPRYLIKTRGQQVTLSCSPISGHRSVSWYQQTPGQGLQFLFEYFSETQRNKGNFPGRFSGRQFSNSRSEMNVSTLELGDSALYLCASSSEQETQYFGPGTRLLVL.

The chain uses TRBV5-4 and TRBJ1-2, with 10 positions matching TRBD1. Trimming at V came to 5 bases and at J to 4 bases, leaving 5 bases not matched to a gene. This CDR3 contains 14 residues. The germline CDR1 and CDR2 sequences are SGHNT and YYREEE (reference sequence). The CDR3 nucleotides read TGTGCCAGCAGGGCGACAGGGGGCATCTATGGCTACACCTTC. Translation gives CASRATGGIYGYTF.

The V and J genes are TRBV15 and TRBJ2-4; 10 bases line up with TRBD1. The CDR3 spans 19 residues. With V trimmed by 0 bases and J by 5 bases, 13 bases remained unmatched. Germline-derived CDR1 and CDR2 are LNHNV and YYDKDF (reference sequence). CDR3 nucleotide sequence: TGTGCCACCAGCAGAGATCTGGGACAGGGGACCATCCTAGAAAACATTCAGTACTTC. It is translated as CATSRDLGQGTILENIQYF.

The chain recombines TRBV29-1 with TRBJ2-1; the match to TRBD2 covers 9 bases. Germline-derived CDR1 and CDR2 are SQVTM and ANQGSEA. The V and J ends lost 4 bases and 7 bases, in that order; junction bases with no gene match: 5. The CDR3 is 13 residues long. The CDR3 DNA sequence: TGCAGCGTTGCGCGGGAGGGAGGTAATGAGCAGTTCTTC. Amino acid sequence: CSVAREGGNEQFF.

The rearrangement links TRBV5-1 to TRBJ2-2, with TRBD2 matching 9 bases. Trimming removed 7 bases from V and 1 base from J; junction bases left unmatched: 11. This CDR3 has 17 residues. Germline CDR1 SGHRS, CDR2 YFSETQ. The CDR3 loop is CASRQIRSGGNTGELFF. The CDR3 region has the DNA TGCGCCAGCCGTCAGATCCGTAGCGGGGGGAACACCGGGGAGCTGTTTTTT.

CDR3 sequence (DNA): TGCGCCAGCAGCTATACAGGTTTTAGCGGGGGTGTCTACAATGAGCAGTTCTTC. This gives the protein CASSYTGFSGGVYNEQFF. This chain joins TRBV5-1 and TRBJ2-1; 9 bases align to TRBD2. The germline V gene encodes CDR1 SGHRS and CDR2 YFSETQ. The CDR3 length is 18 residues. J gave up 3 bases and V 3 bases, and 13 bases lay outside the gene matches.

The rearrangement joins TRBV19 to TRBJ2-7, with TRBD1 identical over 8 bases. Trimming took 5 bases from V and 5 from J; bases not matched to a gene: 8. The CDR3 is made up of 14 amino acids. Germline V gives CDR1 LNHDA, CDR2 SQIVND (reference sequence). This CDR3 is CASSGWTGPDEQYF. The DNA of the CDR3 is TGTGCCAGTAGTGGATGGACAGGGCCCGACGAGCAGTACTTC. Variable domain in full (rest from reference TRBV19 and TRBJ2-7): DGGITQSPKYLFRKEGQNVTLSCEQNLNHDAMYWYRQDPGQGLRLIYYSQIVNDFQKGDIAEGYSVSREKKESFPLTVTSAQKNPTAFYLCASSGWTGPDEQYFGPGTRLTVT.

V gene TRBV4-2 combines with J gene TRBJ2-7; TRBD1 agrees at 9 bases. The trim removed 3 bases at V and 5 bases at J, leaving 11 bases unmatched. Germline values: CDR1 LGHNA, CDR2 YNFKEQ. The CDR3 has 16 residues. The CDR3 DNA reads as TGTGCCAGCAGCCAGAAGACCGGGACAGGGAGCGACGAGCAGTACTTC. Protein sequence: CASSQKTGTGSDEQYF.

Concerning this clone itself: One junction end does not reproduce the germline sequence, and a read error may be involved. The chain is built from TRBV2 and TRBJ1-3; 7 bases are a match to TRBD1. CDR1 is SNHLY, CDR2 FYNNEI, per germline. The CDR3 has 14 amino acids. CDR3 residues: CAGRQGSSGNTIYF. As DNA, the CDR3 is TGTGCCGGCAGACAGGGCAGCTCTGGAAACACCATATATTTT.

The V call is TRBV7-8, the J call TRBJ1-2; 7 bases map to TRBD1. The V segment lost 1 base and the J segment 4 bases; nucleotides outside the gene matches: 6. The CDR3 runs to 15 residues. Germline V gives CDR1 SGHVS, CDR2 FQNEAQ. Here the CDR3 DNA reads TGTGCCAGCAGCTTAGATAGAGGGGGCCCCTATGGCTACACCTTC. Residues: CASSLDRGGPYGYTF.

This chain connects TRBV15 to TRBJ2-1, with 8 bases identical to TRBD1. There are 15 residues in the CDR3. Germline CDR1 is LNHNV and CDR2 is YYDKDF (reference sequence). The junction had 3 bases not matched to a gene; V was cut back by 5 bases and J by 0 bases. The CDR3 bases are TGTGCCACCAGCCGGACAGGGCGCTCCTACAATGAGCAGTTCTTC. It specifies CATSRTGRSYNEQFF.

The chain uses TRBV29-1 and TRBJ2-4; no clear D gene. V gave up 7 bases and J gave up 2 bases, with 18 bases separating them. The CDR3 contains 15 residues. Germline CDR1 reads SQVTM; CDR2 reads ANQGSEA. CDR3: CSASQATVTKNIQYF. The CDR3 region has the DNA TGCAGCGCCTCCCAGGCGACGGTAACCAAAAACATTCAGTACTTC.

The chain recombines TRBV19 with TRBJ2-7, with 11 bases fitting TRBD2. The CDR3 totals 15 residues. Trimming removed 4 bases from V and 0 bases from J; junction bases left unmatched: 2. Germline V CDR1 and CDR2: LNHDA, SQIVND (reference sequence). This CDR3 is CASSSGTSGSYEQYF. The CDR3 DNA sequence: TGTGCCAGTAGTAGCGGGACTAGCGGCTCCTACGAGCAGTACTTC.

The CDR3 sequence is CASSSRTGGAGNTEAFF. The CDR3 coding sequence is TGTGCCAGCAGCTCCCGGACAGGGGGCGCCGGGAACACTGAAGCTTTCTTT. V is TRBV7-3 and J is TRBJ1-1; TRBD1 aligns across 11 bases. The CDR3 is made up of 17 amino acids. Per the germline V gene, CDR1 is SGHTA and CDR2 is FQGTGA. J was trimmed by 1 base and V by 4 bases; bases with no gene match: 8.

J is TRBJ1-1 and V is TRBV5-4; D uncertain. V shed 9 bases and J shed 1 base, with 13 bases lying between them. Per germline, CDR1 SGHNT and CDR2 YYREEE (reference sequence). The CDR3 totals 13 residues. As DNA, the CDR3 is TGTGCCACCACTAGGTCGGCGAACACTGAAGCTTTCTTT. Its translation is CATTRSANTEAFF.

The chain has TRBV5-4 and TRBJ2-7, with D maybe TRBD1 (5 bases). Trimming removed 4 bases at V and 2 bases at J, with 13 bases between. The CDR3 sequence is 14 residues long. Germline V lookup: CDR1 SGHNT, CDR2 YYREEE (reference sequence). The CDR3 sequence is CASSAGSLTYEQYF. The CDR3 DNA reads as TGTGCCAGCAGCGCAGGGTCCTTAACCTACGAGCAGTACTTC.

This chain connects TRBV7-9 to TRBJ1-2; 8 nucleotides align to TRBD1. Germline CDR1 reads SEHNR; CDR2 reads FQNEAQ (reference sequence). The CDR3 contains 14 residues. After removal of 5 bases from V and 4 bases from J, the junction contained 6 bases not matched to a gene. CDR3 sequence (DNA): TGTGCCAGCAGCAAACAGGGGGGCCTCTATGGCTACACCTTC. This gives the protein CASSKQGGLYGYTF.

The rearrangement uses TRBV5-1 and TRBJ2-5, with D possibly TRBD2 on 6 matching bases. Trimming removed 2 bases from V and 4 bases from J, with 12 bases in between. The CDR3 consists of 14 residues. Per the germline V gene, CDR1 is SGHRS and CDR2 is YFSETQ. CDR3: CASSFRNGGETQYF. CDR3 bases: TGCGCCAGCAGCTTCCGAAACGGGGGAGAGACCCAGTACTTC.